In this sample, the clone carrying this T cell receptor beta chain turned up many times. Its matching antigen is unknown. The data originate from a study of metastatic and nonmetastatic thyroid tumors. Study context: Blood and tumor or nodule tissue repertoires from malignant and benign thyroid patients were compared.

Prior to thyroid surgery, none of the patients had received any treatment. Points from the study as a whole: Significantly higher TCR beta diversity was reportedly seen in malignant thyroid tumors than benign nodules, in blood and tumor.

Germline lookup yields CDR1 MNHNS and CDR2 SASEGT. Trimming cost V 2 bases and J 8 bases, with 15 bases left between them. This CDR3 spans 14 amino acids. Authors' data handling: The distant-metastasis classifier for papillary thyroid cancer was built from CDR3 differences across clinicopathological groups. TCRdb reprocessed the PCR reads via MiXCR. The V and J calls reflect TCRdb's pipeline rather than the authors' work. The sample records 25,000 to 40,000 clones, 7% to 9% being singletons. The TCR originated in a female donor with papillary thyroid cancer or a benign thyroid nodule (not recorded which). Some clones in this sample may be carry-over from other donors' samples. The chain employs TRBV6-1 and TRBJ1-2; a possible D gene is TRBD1 (6 bases). The material sequenced was blood. The CDR3: CASSELGQRAGYTF. The CDR3 region has the DNA TGTGCCAGCAGTGAATTAGGACAGCGGGCCGGCTACACCTTC.